The text below deals with one TCR beta chain. The data derive from a study of Ad26.COV2.S vaccination and SARS-CoV-2 variants. The method was immunoSEQ multiplex PCR; TCRdb's version includes in-frame clones alone and lacks a portion of them. Here the sample spans 350,000 to 450,000 clones, 92% being singletons. Germline CDR1 is SGHTS and CDR2 is YDEGEE. Germline trimming cut 4 bases from V and 10 bases from J; bases unmatched to any gene: 11. The CDR3 contains 15 residues. As to treatment: around 19 received Ad26.COV2.S at low or high dose, single or two shots; about 5 received placebo; per-sample allocation not given. The study sampled participants on day 63 after the first vaccine or placebo injection.

The chain joins TRBV5-8 to TRBJ2-1; 10 nucleotides line up with TRBD2. The starting material was peripheral blood, obtained in a trial of Ad26.COV2.S vaccine versus placebo. The source is a person aged 18-65 years who received the Ad26.COV2.S COVID-19 vaccine or a placebo. The CDR3 protein is CASSPVFGLAEEQFF. The CDR3, as DNA: TGTGCCAGCAGCCCTGTATTTGGACTAGCGGAAGAGCAGTTCTTC.